Shown below are 18 T cell receptor beta chains from a single sample sequenced in a study of blood T cell repertoires in COVID-19. TCRdb keeps only in-frame clones here, not all; method: immunoSEQ multiplex PCR. The sample contains 20,000 or so clones, about 90% of which appear only once. Sequenced: peripheral blood. These receptors were taken from a human donor in a cohort sampled during active COVID-19.

This clone was found a few times. The chain recombines TRBV9 with TRBJ1-5, with D possibly TRBD1 on 5 matching bases. The germline gives CDR1 SGDLS, CDR2 YYNGEE. This CDR3 is built from 16 residues. V lost 0 bases to trimming and J lost 0 bases, with 10 bases between them. The CDR3 loop is CASSVDPGNSNQPQHF. The CDR3 DNA reads TGTGCCAGCAGCGTAGATCCAGGGAATAGCAATCAGCCCCAGCATTTT.

The chain carries TRBV7-2 and TRBJ2-1; 9 nucleotides agree with TRBD2. The V gene's germline CDR1 is SGHTA and CDR2 FQGNSA. CDR3 length equals 15 residues. Trimming took 1 base from V and 8 from J; bases not matched to a gene: 6. The CDR3 here is CASSLVLVAGDEQFF. CDR3 bases: TGTGCCAGCAGCTTAGTGCTGGTAGCGGGAGATGAGCAGTTCTTC.

This chain joins TRBV19 and TRBJ1-2; possible D gene TRBD1, 6 bases. The germline V gene encodes CDR1 LNHDA and CDR2 SQIVND (reference sequence). V lost 7 bases and J lost 4, with 16 bases in between. This CDR3 contains 14 residues. This CDR3 reads CASKWRQDSYGYTF. The DNA of the CDR3 is TGTGCCAGTAAGTGGCGGCAGGACAGCTATGGCTACACCTTC.

The genes are TRBV6-5 and TRBJ2-7; TRBD1 agrees at 7 bases. Per the germline V gene, CDR1 is MNHEY and CDR2 is SVGAGI. V lost 8 bases to trimming and J lost 4 bases; unmatched junction nucleotides: 8. The CDR3 loop spans 13 amino acids. CDR3 protein: CASGGQPYYEQYF. CDR3 sequence (DNA): TGTGCCAGCGGGGGACAGCCGTATTACGAGCAGTACTTC.

This chain uses TRBV11-2 with TRBJ2-1; 9 nucleotides align to TRBD2. The junction had 9 bases not matched to a gene; V was cut back by 6 bases and J by 0 bases. The V gene's germline CDR1 is SGHAT and CDR2 FQNNGV. This CDR3 has 17 amino acids. The CDR3: CASRRGGRASSYNEQFF. CDR3 bases: TGTGCCAGCAGGCGGGGGGGCAGGGCGAGCTCCTACAATGAGCAGTTCTTC.

The rearrangement joins TRBV6-4 to TRBJ1-5; D perhaps matches TRBD1 (6 bases). The CDR3 has 15 residues. V lost 7 bases, J lost 3 bases, and 16 bases lay in between. Germline V gene sequence: CDR1 MRHNA, CDR2 SNTAGT. The CDR3 here is CASTDRNQFNQPQHF. In nucleotides, the CDR3 is TGTGCCAGCACCGACAGGAACCAATTCAATCAGCCCCAGCATTTT.

As to this clone: An end of the junction differs from the germline gene, which may be a read error. The V call is TRBV7-7, the J call TRBJ1-4, with D possibly TRBD1 on 5 matching bases. The CDR3 has 15 residues. Germline V lookup: CDR1 SSHAT, CDR2 FNYEAQ (reference sequence). The DNA for the CDR3 is TGTGCTAGCAGCTTAAATCAGGGCCCTAATGAAAAACTGTTTTTT. Translating gives CASSLNQGPNEKLFF. Supplemented by reference TRBV7-7 and TRBJ1-4, the full variable domain reads GAGVSQSPRYKVTKRGQDVTLRCDPISSHATLYWYQQALGQGPEFLTYFNYEAQPDKSGLPSDRFSAERPEGSISTLTIQRTEQRDSAMYRCASSLNQGPNEKLFFGSGTQLSVL.

The chain employs TRBV13 and TRBJ2-7, with 8 bases matching TRBD2. The germline V gene encodes CDR1 PRHDT and CDR2 FYEKMQ (reference sequence). This CDR3 contains 15 residues. V was pared by 6 bases and J by 5 bases, with 12 bases of the junction left unmatched. The CDR3 coding sequence is TGTGCCAGCAGAGCCATTTTACTAGCGGAGGACGAGCAGTACTTC. Translated: CASRAILLAEDEQYF.

The CDR3 reads CASSPGTSGRGNIQYF. The DNA of the CDR3 is TGTGCCAGCAGCCCCGGGACTAGCGGGAGAGGGAACATTCAGTACTTC. The chain uses TRBV2 and TRBJ2-4, with 14 positions matching TRBD2. The CDR3 totals 16 residues. Germline V gene sequence: CDR1 SNHLY, CDR2 FYNNEI. The trim removed 6 bases at V and 7 bases at J, leaving 8 bases unmatched.

This clone was counted only a few times. The genes are TRBV29-1 and TRBJ1-5, with 11 positions matching TRBD1. Germline loops: CDR1 SQVTM, CDR2 ANQGSEA. V was clipped by 4 bases and J by 6 bases; unmatched bases: 11. This CDR3 spans 16 amino acids. The CDR3, as DNA: TGCAGCGTTGCTTCCCCCGGGACAGGGGGAAGTCAGCCCCAGCATTTT. It is translated as CSVASPGTGGSQPQHF. Looking up the rest from reference TRBV29-1 and TRBJ1-5 gives the full variable domain: SAVISQKPSRDICQRGTSLTIQCQVDSQVTMMFWYRQQPGQSLTLIATANQGSEATYESGFVIDKFPISRPNLTFSTLTVSNMSPEDSSIYLCSVASPGTGGSQPQHFGDGTRLSIL.

This clone has a handful of counts. The chain is built from TRBV19 and TRBJ1-6; D may be TRBD1 (5 bases). CDR1 is LNHDA, CDR2 SQIVND, per germline (reference sequence). CDR3 length: 13 residues. V dropped 10 bases and J dropped 8 bases, with 15 bases sitting between them. The DNA of the CDR3 is TGTGCCACCTCGACAGATAACTATTCACCCCTCCACTTT. Translation: CATSTDNYSPLHF.

Here the CDR3 reads CASSELAGGSGEQFF. CDR3 nucleotide sequence: TGTGCCAGCAGTGAACTAGCGGGAGGGTCCGGTGAGCAGTTCTTC. The gene calls are TRBV6-1 and TRBJ2-1; 12 positions match TRBD2. The germline gives CDR1 MNHNS, CDR2 SASEGT. Trimming at V came to 2 bases and at J to 9 bases, leaving 5 bases not matched to a gene. CDR3 length: 15 amino acids.

This clone was observed a single time. The chain carries TRBV29-1 and TRBJ2-1; 10 nucleotides agree with TRBD2. Trimming cost V 7 bases and J 6 bases; bases outside gene matches: 9. This CDR3 is 14 amino acids long. From germline, CDR1 is SQVTM and CDR2 ANQGSEA. In nucleotides, the CDR3 is TGCAGCGGGGCTCTAGCGGGAGACATCAATGAGCAGTTCTTC. Encoded protein: CSGALAGDINEQFF.

CDR3 DNA sequence: TGCAGTGCTAGTCGAAGACTAGCGGGGTCCACAGATACGCAGTATTTT. The encoded protein is CSASRRLAGSTDTQYF. This rearrangement joins TRBV20-1 to TRBJ2-3; 11 positions match TRBD2. This CDR3 region has 16 residues. Germline CDR1 is DFQATT and CDR2 is SNEGSKA (reference sequence). The trim removed 3 bases at V and 2 bases at J, leaving 7 bases unmatched.

The chain combines TRBV7-9 with TRBJ2-7, with a possible D match to TRBD1 (6 bases). The CDR3 is made up of 15 amino acids. Germline V gene sequence: CDR1 SEHNR, CDR2 FQNEAQ (reference sequence). With 4 bases removed from V and 1 base from J, the gap between germline ends came to 14 bases. CDR3 residues: CASSSPDSLSYEQYF. The CDR3 region has the DNA TGTGCCAGCAGCTCCCCGGACAGTCTTTCCTACGAGCAGTACTTC.

The V and J genes are TRBV5-5 and TRBJ1-3, with 7 bases fitting TRBD1. V trimming: 4 bases; J trimming: 7 bases; junction bases outside the gene matches: 11. The CDR3 has 15 amino acids. Germline loops: CDR1 SGHKS, CDR2 YYEKEE (reference sequence). The CDR3 DNA reads TGTGCCAGCAGCCAGATGACAGGGTTTGGCAACACCATATATTTT. It codes for CASSQMTGFGNTIYF.

The chain uses TRBV7-9 and TRBJ2-5; D may be TRBD1 (5 bases). This CDR3 has 16 amino acids. The germline V and J ends were trimmed by 5 bases and 1 base, with 17 bases remaining between them. Germline CDR1 SEHNR, CDR2 FQNEAQ (reference sequence). CDR3 sequence reads: CASSPWGSTLQETQYF. In DNA form, the CDR3 reads TGTGCCAGCAGCCCCTGGGGCAGCACACTCCAAGAGACCCAGTACTTC.

CDR3 residues: CASRSPGQGLHEQYF. The CDR3, as DNA: TGTGCCAGCAGATCTCCGGGACAGGGTCTCCACGAGCAGTACTTC. The chain combines TRBV28 with TRBJ2-7; 9 nucleotides match TRBD1. The CDR3 has 15 amino acids. V shed 6 bases, J shed 5 bases, and the junction held 11 bases outside the gene matches. Germline loops: CDR1 MDHEN, CDR2 SYDVKM.